The T cell receptor (beta chain) under discussion was sequenced for a study of cytomegalovirus exposure and HLA in healthy donors. Donors consisted of healthy bone marrow donors. The PCR ran on 60 Vbeta and 13 Jbeta primers. Produced via immunoSEQ multiplex PCR; TCRdb's table is partial and in-frame only. The repertoire consists of some 90,000 clones, with 70% to 85% occurring once and the leading ten covering 2.7%. The CDR3 length is 18 residues. Germline assignment: CDR1 SGHVS and CDR2 FNYEAQ. V lost 5 bases and J lost 4, with 24 bases in between. This clone was counted between two and nine times. This sequence was found in a man aged 30-40 years in good health and CMV-seronegative. The rearrangement uses TRBV7-6 and TRBJ1-3; D not certain. The sequencing sample was made of PBMCs. CDR3 DNA: TGTGCCAGCAGCCCGACTACCCCCTTCGCACGGGCCGGAAACACCATATATTTT. Translated: CASSPTTPFARAGNTIYF.